Each of the 10 T cell receptor beta chains below was sequenced from the same sample in a study of shared clonotypes between healthy human individuals. Assay: immunoSEQ multiplex PCR; the TCRdb copy retains only in-frame clones and omits some. The sample lists 2 million to 2.5 million clones; 85% to 95% were seen once. Input material: naive CD4+ T cells from PBMCs. The subset: CD45RA+ positively selected. These receptors came from a man aged 18 to 30 in good health. Some clones in this sample may be carry-over from other donors' samples.

About this clone: The sample contains more than one DNA sequence encoding this CDR3. The rearrangement links TRBV5-4 to TRBJ2-5; no firm D call. The CDR3 loop spans 12 amino acids. The germline V gene has CDR1 SGHNT and CDR2 YYREEE (reference sequence). V was pared by 5 bases and J by 1 base, with 6 bases between. Here the CDR3 reads CASSRTQETQYF. As DNA, the CDR3 is TGTGCCAGCAGTAGGACCCAAGAGACCCAGTACTTC.

As regards this clone: The junction and the germline gene differ at one end; a read error may be behind it. The chain recombines TRBV7-9 with TRBJ2-7, with 13 bases aligning to TRBD2. The CDR3 consists of 19 residues. CDR1 and CDR2 (germline): SEHNR, FQNEAQ (reference sequence). This CDR3 is CASSYPGTSGEGLSHEQYF. Here the CDR3 DNA reads TGTGCCAGCAGCTACCCCGGGACTAGCGGGGAGGGTCTCTCCCACGAGCAGTACTTC.

J is TRBJ2-1 and V is TRBV5-1; 9 positions agree with TRBD2. With V trimmed by 0 bases and J by 5 bases, 3 bases remained unmatched. The CDR3 is 15 amino acids. The germline CDR1 and CDR2 sequences are SGHRS and YFSETQ. CDR3 coding DNA: TGCGCCAGCAGCTTGGGCGGGGGGGCCCACAATGAGCAGTTCTTC. It is translated as CASSLGGGAHNEQFF.

The V gene is TRBV5-4, the J gene TRBJ2-7; possibly TRBD2 for D (5 bases). Trimming cost V 2 bases and J 3 bases, with 12 bases left between them. CDR1 is SGHNT, CDR2 YYREEE, per germline (reference sequence). This CDR3 has 14 residues. The CDR3 DNA reads TGTGCCAGCAGCTTTGGTCTAGCACGCTACGAGCAGTACTTC. The encoded protein is CASSFGLARYEQYF.

This clone was seen once. This sample also contains other DNA sequences that code for the same CDR3. J is TRBJ2-1 and V is TRBV28; TRBD2 aligns across 10 bases. Germline-derived CDR1 and CDR2 are MDHEN and SYDVKM. Trimming took 5 bases from V and 4 from J; bases not matched to a gene: 5. This CDR3 is built from 15 residues. Here the CDR3 DNA reads TGTGCCAGCAGTCTAGCGGGAGAGCCGTACAATGAGCAGTTCTTC. Translated: CASSLAGEPYNEQFF.

This rearrangement joins TRBV11-2 to TRBJ2-7; no clear D. The CDR3 extends over 15 amino acids. Trimming left V 5 bases short and J 2 bases short, with 16 bases between. CDR1 and CDR2 (germline): SGHAT, FQNNGV. The CDR3 DNA follows: TGTGCCAGCAGCCAAACTGTGGGCGGTGCCTACGAGCAGTACTTC. This encodes CASSQTVGGAYEQYF.

CDR3: CASSSGLAGFYNEQFF. The CDR3 DNA reads as TGTGCCAGCAGCTCCGGACTAGCGGGGTTCTACAATGAGCAGTTCTTC. V usage is TRBV5-4 and J usage is TRBJ2-1; TRBD2 aligns across 12 bases. The germline gives CDR1 SGHNT, CDR2 YYREEE (reference sequence). The junction had 4 bases not matched to a gene; V was cut back by 3 bases and J by 3 bases. The CDR3 contains 16 residues. The whole variable domain, remainder taken from reference TRBV5-4 and TRBJ2-1, is ETGVTQSPTHLIKTRGQQVTLRCSSQSGHNTVSWYQQALGQGPQFIFQYYREEENGRGNFPPRFSGLQFPNYSSELNVNALELDDSALYLCASSSGLAGFYNEQFFGPGTRLTVL.

The rearrangement uses TRBV6-1 and TRBJ2-7; 7 positions agree with TRBD2. The CDR3 extends over 13 amino acids. With 7 bases clipped from V and 3 bases from J, the junction kept 6 bases outside the gene matches. Germline CDR1 MNHNS, CDR2 SASEGT. CDR3 residues: CASTRRGFYEQYF. In nucleotides, the CDR3 is TGTGCCAGCACCCGGCGGGGGTTCTACGAGCAGTACTTC.

The chain is built from TRBV29-1 and TRBJ2-1; D is perhaps TRBD2 (5 bases). V lost 4 bases, J lost 1 base, and 11 bases lay in between. The V gene's germline CDR1 is SQVTM and CDR2 ANQGSEA. This CDR3 contains 14 residues. The CDR3 DNA reads TGCAGCGTTGTCTGGGGAGAGTCCTACAATGAGCAGTTCTTC. Amino acids: CSVVWGESYNEQFF.

About this clone: This CDR3 is also generated by other DNA sequences in the sample. The chain combines TRBV5-1 with TRBJ2-1, with 8 bases matching TRBD1. CDR1 is SGHRS, CDR2 YFSETQ, per germline. Trimming removed 4 bases from V and 0 bases from J; junction bases left unmatched: 3. CDR3 size: 15 residues. The CDR3 is CASSVTGGSYNEQFF. For the CDR3, the DNA is TGCGCCAGCAGCGTAACAGGGGGCTCCTACAATGAGCAGTTCTTC.